The rows below give T cell receptor beta chains drawn from one sample of a study of blood T cells in healthy people across ages. TCRdb re-derived calls from the 5' RACE reads in MiXCR, one entry per CDR3 protein. Of 1.5 million to 2 million distinct CDR3 sequences in the sample, about 50% are singletons; the top ten hold less than 2.5%. Input material: blood. Source of these receptors: a woman aged 40 to 49 in good health. CDR3s include the opening cysteine and the closing phenylalanine or tryptophan. The D gene is left open where the match is weak. Some rows have no size entry. The others give once, few or many, or a class for an expanded clone.

V gene: TRBV12-3/TRBV12-4; J gene: TRBJ2-7; D gene: NA; clone size: NA; CDR3 protein: CASGIQVYEQYF; CDR3 DNA: TGTGCCAGCGGGATACAAGTCTACGAGCAGTACTTC
V gene: TRBV20-1; J gene: TRBJ2-5; D gene: NA; clone size: few; CDR3 protein: CSASVNSQETQYF; CDR3 DNA: TGCAGTGCTAGTGTGAACAGTCAAGAGACCCAGTACTTC
V gene: TRBV4-2; J gene: TRBJ2-1; D gene: NA; clone size: NA; CDR3 protein: CASSQDSGSAHNEQFF; CDR3 DNA: TGTGCCAGCAGCCAAGATTCTGGTAGCGCACACAATGAGCAGTTCTTC
V gene: TRBV27; J gene: TRBJ2-5; D gene: TRBD1; clone size: few; CDR3 protein: CASSLSTGQGETQYF; CDR3 DNA: TGTGCCAGCAGTTTATCTACCGGACAGGGGGAGACCCAGTACTTC
V gene: TRBV25-1; J gene: TRBJ2-7; D gene: TRBD2; clone size: NA; CDR3 protein: CASSPPTSGAYNEQYF; CDR3 DNA: TGTGCCAGCAGTCCGCCGACTAGCGGGGCATACAATGAGCAGTACTTC
V gene: TRBV5-1; J gene: TRBJ2-1; D gene: TRBD1; clone size: few; CDR3 protein: CASSLGGTDNEQFF; CDR3 DNA: TGCGCCAGCAGCTTGGGGGGGACAGACAATGAGCAGTTCTTC
V gene: TRBV6-2/TRBV6-3; J gene: TRBJ1-2; D gene: TRBD1; clone size: NA; CDR3 protein: CASNKGGAGYGYTF; CDR3 DNA: TGTGCCAGCAATAAAGGGGGCGCAGGGTATGGCTACACCTTC
V gene: TRBV7-2; J gene: TRBJ2-5; D gene: NA; clone size: many; CDR3 protein: CASSLQRGQETQYF; CDR3 DNA: TGTGCCAGCAGCTTACAAAGAGGCCAAGAGACCCAGTACTTC
V gene: TRBV9; J gene: TRBJ2-1; D gene: TRBD2; clone size: NA; CDR3 protein: CASSVVGGGGLLDEQFF; CDR3 DNA: TGTGCCAGCAGCGTAGTTGGTGGCGGGGGGCTATTGGATGAGCAGTTCTTC
V gene: TRBV28; J gene: TRBJ1-2; D gene: NA; clone size: few; CDR3 protein: CASSFSQGPRSTYTF; CDR3 DNA: TGTGCCAGCAGTTTCTCGCAGGGGCCCCGGAGTACCTACACCTTC
V gene: TRBV27; J gene: TRBJ2-5; D gene: NA; clone size: NA; CDR3 protein: CASRSTSRPEYQETQYF; CDR3 DNA: TGTGCCAGCAGATCAACTTCCCGGCCGGAGTACCAAGAGACCCAGTACTTC
V gene: TRBV20-1; J gene: TRBJ2-3; D gene: TRBD2; clone size: few; CDR3 protein: CSARVGTRGADTQYF; CDR3 DNA: TGCAGTGCTAGAGTCGGGACTAGGGGGGCAGATACGCAGTATTTT
V gene: TRBV7-3; J gene: TRBJ2-1; D gene: TRBD1; clone size: few; CDR3 protein: CASSPHRAGGVNEQFF; CDR3 DNA: TGTGCCAGCAGCCCCCATCGCGCAGGGGGCGTCAATGAGCAGTTCTTC
V gene: TRBV15; J gene: TRBJ2-7; D gene: TRBD1; clone size: few; CDR3 protein: CATSRDPGTGGYEQYF; CDR3 DNA: TGTGCCACCAGCAGAGATCCAGGGACAGGGGGCTACGAGCAGTACTTC
V gene: TRBV5-1; J gene: TRBJ2-3; D gene: TRBD2; clone size: NA; CDR3 protein: CASSRPSGGDSTDTQYF; CDR3 DNA: TGCGCCAGCAGCAGGCCTAGTGGGGGGGATAGCACAGATACGCAGTATTTT
V gene: TRBV7-6; J gene: TRBJ2-3; D gene: NA; clone size: NA; CDR3 protein: CASSLGSGSLLDTQYF; CDR3 DNA: TGTGCCAGCAGCTTAGGGTCCGGGAGCTTGTTAGATACGCAGTATTTT
V gene: TRBV12-3/TRBV12-4; J gene: TRBJ2-3; D gene: NA; clone size: NA; CDR3 protein: CAGSLWSDTQYF; CDR3 DNA: TGTGCCGGCAGTTTATGGTCAGATACGCAGTATTTT
V gene: TRBV6-6; J gene: TRBJ1-4; D gene: TRBD1; clone size: NA; CDR3 protein: CASSPLNRGPREKLFF; CDR3 DNA: TGTGCCAGCAGTCCCCTAAACAGGGGGCCTCGTGAAAAACTGTTTTTT